This TCR beta chain was obtained from a study of PD-1 blockade in classical Hodgkin lymphoma. Germline CDR1 is SGHRS and CDR2 is YFSETQ. The CDR3 loop spans 15 amino acids. V was clipped by 0 bases and J by 0 bases, with 7 bases between them. This clone appeared a few times. Its target is not known. Time point in this sample: cycle 4 day 1 (C4D1), after 5 to 7 weeks of nivolumab. Every patient experienced relapse after autologous stem cell transplantation, and brentuximab vedotin exposure varied. Magnetic negative selection purified CD4+ T cells from thawed PBMCs. Reported best responses ranged across complete response, partial response or progressive disease. Libraries were prepared by immunoSEQ multiplex PCR; TCRdb keeps only in-frame clonotypes and omits some of them. The table has 25,000 to 30,000 clones, less than 85% seen once; the top ten hold around 0.6%. Study conclusions and caveats: Relative to healthy donors, newly diagnosed patients reportedly had lower baseline TCR diversity, which was reported as lower still in relapsed/refractory patients. Repertoire difference causes, possibly disease activity or prior therapy, remain undefined. Lower baseline TCR diversity marked trial partial responders and progressors.

Material: CD4+ T cells from blood, obtained before the fourth cycle of nivolumab. This receptor was obtained from a human donor with classical Hodgkin lymphoma. V is TRBV5-1 and J is TRBJ1-5; D remains unclear. As DNA, the CDR3 is TGCGCCAGCAGCTTGGACAGCCATAGCAATCAGCCCCAGCATTTT. Protein product: CASSLDSHSNQPQHF. The full variable domain, completed using reference TRBV5-1 and TRBJ1-5, is KAGVTQTPRYLIKTRGQQVTLSCSPISGHRSVSWYQQTPGQGLQFLFEYFSETQRNKGNFPGRFSGRQFSNSRSEMNVSTLELGDSALYLCASSLDSHSNQPQHFGDGTRLSIL.